Below are 24 T cell receptor beta chains sequenced from a single sample in a study of T-cell reconstitution after alpha-beta-depleted transplantation in children. Using unique molecular identifiers, the investigators prepared the TCRbeta library. TCRdb called the PCR reads again in MiXCR, with one record for every CDR3 protein. Among 800,000 to 1,000,000 distinct CDR3 sequences listed, around 30% were seen once. Sample: PBMCs, mostly from graft donor cells, taken 360 days after TCRalphabeta/CD19-depleted stem cell transplant. The origin of the receptors is a boy under two years old who had a stem cell transplant for SCID, so the T cells may come from the graft donor.

V usage is TRBV5-1 and J usage is TRBJ2-7, with 9 bases lining up with TRBD1. The ends lost 4 bases at V and 0 bases at J; junction bases unmatched: 5. This CDR3 is built from 15 residues. The V gene's germline CDR1 is SGHRS and CDR2 YFSETQ. The CDR3: CASSPGQGRSYEQYF. CDR3 sequence (DNA): TGCGCCAGCAGCCCGGGACAGGGACGCTCCTACGAGCAGTACTTC. Full variable domain (remainder filled in from reference TRBV5-1 and TRBJ2-7): KAGVTQTPRYLIKTRGQQVTLSCSPISGHRSVSWYQQTPGQGLQFLFEYFSETQRNKGNFPGRFSGRQFSNSRSEMNVSTLELGDSALYLCASSPGQGRSYEQYFGPGTRLTVT.

The chain couples TRBV20-1 to TRBJ2-1, with D unresolved. V dropped 5 bases and J dropped 1 base, with 12 bases sitting between them. Germline CDR1 DFQATT, CDR2 SNEGSKA (reference sequence). The CDR3 covers 14 residues. CDR3 nucleotide sequence: TGCAGTGCTGAGACCCGGTGGTCCTACAATGAGCAGTTCTTC. Its protein product is CSAETRWSYNEQFF.

This clonotype appeared a few times. This chain joins TRBV20-1 and TRBJ2-1, with 11 nucleotides matching TRBD2. V lost 5 bases, J lost 2 bases, and 11 bases stayed unmatched. Per germline, CDR1 DFQATT and CDR2 SNEGSKA (reference sequence). The length of the CDR3 is 17 residues. CDR3 coding DNA: TGCAGTGCTTCCGGGACTAGCGGCTTCAACCCCTACAATGAGCAGTTCTTC. Amino acid sequence: CSASGTSGFNPYNEQFF.

This sequence joins TRBV2 and TRBJ2-2, with D tentatively TRBD1 (6 bases). Trimming shortened V by 5 bases and J by 6 bases, and 13 bases separated the two germline ends. The CDR3 runs to 14 residues. The germline CDR1 and CDR2 sequences are SNHLY and FYNNEI. The CDR3 region has the DNA TGTGCCAGCAGTAAGGGGGTTAGATCCGGGGAGCTGTTTTTT. This translates into CASSKGVRSGELFF. Variable domain in full (rest from reference TRBV2 and TRBJ2-2): EPEVTQTPSHQVTQMGQEVILRCVPISNHLYFYWYRQILGQKVEFLVSFYNNEISEKSEIFDDQFSVERPDGSNFTLKIRSTKLEDSAMYFCASSKGVRSGELFFGEGSRLTVL.

This clonotype was recorded a few times. The genes are TRBV15 and TRBJ2-1; 12 bases match TRBD2. From germline, CDR1 is LNHNV and CDR2 YYDKDF (reference sequence). V was pared by 4 bases and J by 5 bases, with 3 bases of the junction left unmatched. The CDR3 totals 15 residues. The CDR3 is CATSTSGGANNEQFF. CDR3 sequence (DNA): TGTGCCACCAGCACTAGCGGGGGGGCAAACAATGAGCAGTTCTTC.

The table lists this clonotype with a few counts. J is TRBJ2-1 and V is TRBV7-2, with 8 nucleotides matching TRBD1. Unmatched junction bases numbered 7, after V lost 1 base and J lost 8 bases. The V gene's germline CDR1 is SGHTA and CDR2 FQGNSA. The CDR3 is made up of 15 amino acids. This CDR3 reads CASSLGGQGGDEQFF. The CDR3 DNA is TGTGCCAGCAGCTTAGGAGGACAGGGAGGTGATGAGCAGTTCTTC. The complete variable domain, with remaining parts taken from reference TRBV7-2 and TRBJ2-1, reads GAGVSQSPSNKVTEKGKDVELRCDPISGHTALYWYRQSLGQGLEFLIYFQGNSAPDKSGLPSDRFSAERTGGSVSTLTIQRTQQEDSAVYLCASSLGGQGGDEQFFGPGTRLTVL.

The chain couples TRBV24-1 to TRBJ2-3; 9 bases are shared with TRBD1. This CDR3 has 15 residues. Germline V gene data show CDR1 as KGHDR and CDR2 as SFDVKD. V trimming: 1 base; J trimming: 5 bases; junction bases outside the gene matches: 3. The CDR3 nucleotides are TGTGCCACCAGTGATTTCCGGACAGGGGAAGATACGCAGTATTTT. Amino acid sequence: CATSDFRTGEDTQYF.

Only a few counts were recorded for this clonotype. The rearrangement joins TRBV7-9 to TRBJ2-3; 13 nucleotides agree with TRBD2. Germline CDR1 SEHNR, CDR2 FQNEAQ (reference sequence). The CDR3 contains 16 residues. V shed 4 bases and J 4 bases; nucleotides not matched to a gene: 5. CDR3 loop: CASSWGTSGEPDTQYF. The CDR3 DNA follows: TGTGCCAGCAGCTGGGGGACTAGCGGGGAGCCAGATACGCAGTATTTT.

This chain uses TRBV28 with TRBJ1-1, with TRBD1 matching over 9 bases. V was pared by 1 base and J by 5 bases, with 2 bases of the junction left unmatched. The CDR3 extends over 14 amino acids. In germline, CDR1 is MDHEN, CDR2 SYDVKM. CDR3 protein: CASSLFDRGTEAFF. The CDR3 nucleotides are TGTGCCAGCAGTTTATTTGACAGGGGGACTGAAGCTTTCTTT.

The chain has TRBV12-3 or TRBV12-4 and TRBJ1-1; perhaps TRBD1 as D (5 bases). Deletions cut 3 bases from V and 1 base from J, with 12 bases between. This CDR3 spans 15 amino acids. CDR3 nucleotides: TGTGCCAGCAGTTTTTCTACGGGGGGGAACACTGAAGCTTTCTTT. This encodes CASSFSTGGNTEAFF.

This clonotype showed up just a few times. This chain uses TRBV24-1 with TRBJ2-1, with 7 bases fitting TRBD2. V gave up 3 bases and J gave up 8 bases; unmatched junction bases: 9. CDR3 size: 15 residues. Germline loops: CDR1 KGHDR, CDR2 SFDVKD. CDR3 in DNA: TGTGCCACCAGTGATCTATCGGGGGGAGGGGATGAGCAGTTCTTC. Translation: CATSDLSGGGDEQFF.

This clonotype has just a few counts. The J gene is TRBJ2-3, the V gene TRBV28, with D uncertain. The V gene's germline CDR1 is MDHEN and CDR2 SYDVKM. The ends were cut back, 6 bases at V and 2 bases at J, with 12 bases in the middle. The CDR3 totals 14 residues. DNA for the CDR3: TGTGCCAGCAGCCATATCCGTTACACAGATACGCAGTATTTT. Amino acids: CASSHIRYTDTQYF.

This clonotype was detected many times. The chain links TRBV28 to TRBJ2-7, with unresolved D. CDR3 size: 12 residues. Germline CDR1 MDHEN, CDR2 SYDVKM. Deletions cut 2 bases from V and 2 bases from J, with 4 bases between. The CDR3 spells CASSLRPYEQYF. The DNA of the CDR3 is TGTGCCAGCAGTTTAAGGCCCTACGAGCAGTACTTC.

The rearrangement joins TRBV5-1 to TRBJ2-7; D might be TRBD1 (5 bases). V lost 1 base and J 5 bases, leaving 19 bases between the germline ends. CDR3 size: 16 residues. CDR1 and CDR2 from the germline V gene are SGHRS and YFSETQ. The CDR3 coding sequence is TGCGCCAGCAGCTTGAATTTATGGGTCAGGGTCCACGAGCAGTACTTC. The encoded protein is CASSLNLWVRVHEQYF.

The chain has TRBV4-3 and TRBJ2-6, with TRBD1 as a possible D gene (6 bases). CDR3 size: 19 residues. Trimming removed 4 bases from V and 8 bases from J, with 27 bases in between. Germline CDR1 LGHNA, CDR2 YSLEER. CDR3 sequence: CASSLSLQGGTLRPNVLTF. DNA for the CDR3: TGCGCCAGCAGCCTCTCCTTACAGGGTGGTACCCTTAGGCCCAACGTCCTGACTTTC.

This chain connects TRBV11-2 to TRBJ1-1; TRBD1 aligns across 8 bases. Germline lookup yields CDR1 SGHAT and CDR2 FQNNGV. The CDR3 is 16 amino acids. Trimming at V came to 5 bases and at J to 0 bases, leaving 8 bases not matched to a gene. This chain's CDR3 is CASSPTRTGMNTEAFF. CDR3 bases: TGTGCCAGCAGCCCCACCCGGACAGGGATGAACACTGAAGCTTTCTTT.

V gene TRBV30 combines with J gene TRBJ1-6; TRBD1 matches at 8 bases. The germline V gene has CDR1 GTSNPN and CDR2 SVGIG (reference sequence). Trimming cost V 4 bases and J 6 bases; bases outside gene matches: 2. This CDR3 comprises 13 residues. DNA of the CDR3: TGTGCCTGGAACAGGGGGTCTAATTCACCCCTCCACTTT. Translating gives CAWNRGSNSPLHF.

This chain connects TRBV12-3 or TRBV12-4 to TRBJ2-5; no clear D gene. Trimming stripped 5 bases from V and 3 bases from J, with 10 bases between. The CDR3 runs to 13 residues. CDR3 region: CASSRLEEETQYF. DNA of the CDR3: TGTGCCAGCAGTCGACTGGAAGAAGAGACCCAGTACTTC.

The chain has TRBV7-8 and TRBJ2-7; no reliable D call. The V end was cut by 2 bases, the J end by 0 bases, with 17 bases between. CDR3 length equals 17 residues. Germline V gene data show CDR1 as SGHVS and CDR2 as FQNEAQ. The CDR3: CASSLTPLHDLSYEQYF. CDR3 bases: TGTGCCAGCAGCTTAACCCCCCTACACGACCTCTCCTACGAGCAGTACTTC.

The chain uses TRBV4-2 and TRBJ1-2; D is uncertain. Germline CDR1 reads LGHNA; CDR2 reads YNFKEQ. Between the trimmed V and J ends, which lost 3 bases and 4 bases, there was a span of 12 bases. The CDR3 runs to 14 residues. CDR3 nucleotide sequence: TGTGCCAGCAGCCATAGACCCAAGAGCTATGGCTACACCTTC. Translating it yields CASSHRPKSYGYTF.

The table lists this clonotype with a few counts. CDR3 DNA: TGCAGTGCTAGAACGTCGGCAGGTTCCAATTCACCCCTCCACTTT. Its protein is CSARTSAGSNSPLHF. This sequence joins TRBV20-1 and TRBJ1-6; D is unclear. V lost 2 bases and J lost 7, with 15 bases in between. The CDR3 spans 15 residues. CDR1 is DFQATT and CDR2 is SNEGSKA in the germline V gene (reference sequence).

This clonotype was seen more than once but under ten times. V and J are TRBV25-1 and TRBJ2-3, with 9 bases identical to TRBD1. The germline V gene has CDR1 MGHDK and CDR2 SYGVNS. This CDR3 has 15 amino acids. V gave up 5 bases and J gave up 3 bases; unmatched junction bases: 6. Here the CDR3 reads CASSQPDRGTDTQYF. The CDR3 DNA is TGTGCCAGCAGTCAACCCGACAGGGGGACAGATACGCAGTATTTT.

This clonotype showed up just a few times. The rearrangement links TRBV10-3 to TRBJ1-2; D perhaps matches TRBD1 (5 bases). V lost 2 bases and J lost 3, with 19 bases in between. Germline V gene lookup returns CDR1 ENHRY and CDR2 SYGVKD. The CDR3 totals 17 residues. CDR3 amino acids: CAISEPDRRAKDYGYTF. The CDR3, as DNA: TGTGCCATCAGTGAGCCCGACAGACGGGCTAAGGACTATGGCTACACCTTC.

A few counts support this clonotype. The chain joins TRBV4-3 to TRBJ2-3, with D unclear. Trimming shortened V by 0 bases and J by 6 bases, and 13 bases separated the two germline ends. The germline V gene encodes CDR1 LGHNA and CDR2 YSLEER. This CDR3 is 15 amino acids long. CDR3 region: CASSQDGLGLDTQYF. CDR3 nucleotides: TGCGCCAGCAGCCAAGATGGGTTGGGCCTGGATACGCAGTATTTT.